Shown below are 29 T cell receptor beta chains from a single sample sequenced in a study of blood T cell repertoires in COVID-19. This table comes from immunoSEQ multiplex PCR, and its TCRdb copy is limited to in-frame clones, with some not included. The profile covers about 260,000 clones, with approximately 89% appearing a single time and approximately 9.4% taken by the ten largest. Sequencing was performed on peripheral blood. Receptors originate from a man aged 35 to 55 who had recovered from COVID-19.

The chain links TRBV12-3 or TRBV12-4 to TRBJ2-7; 11 nucleotides match TRBD1. This CDR3 region has 13 residues. J gave up 12 bases and V 3 bases, and 7 bases lay outside the gene matches. The CDR3 region has the DNA TGTGCCAGCAGTTTGAGTGGACAGGGGGCTTTGTACTTC. It translates to CASSLSGQGALYF.

V is TRBV10-2 and J is TRBJ2-1; TRBD2 matches 7 bases. J gave up 2 bases and V 4 bases, and 11 bases lay outside the gene matches. The CDR3 is made up of 17 amino acids. Germline loops: CDR1 WSHSY, CDR2 SAAADI. CDR3 bases: TGCGCCAGCAGTGTTTGGGGGAGAGCGGGGACCTACAATGAGCAGTTCTTC. Its translation is CASSVWGRAGTYNEQFF.

This chain connects TRBV9 to TRBJ1-2; possible D gene TRBD1, 5 bases. This CDR3 contains 14 residues. V was shortened by 0 bases and J by 8 bases, with 14 bases between the two germline ends. From germline, CDR1 is SGDLS and CDR2 YYNGEE. CDR3 region: CASSVGPQGSGYTF. The CDR3 region has the DNA TGTGCCAGCAGCGTAGGGCCTCAGGGTAGCGGCTACACCTTC.

The V gene is TRBV6-5, the J gene TRBJ2-7; weak D call: TRBD1 (5 bases). V was cut by 7 bases and J by 9 bases, with 13 bases left in between. The CDR3 is 11 residues long. The germline V gene encodes CDR1 MNHEY and CDR2 SVGAGI. The CDR3 is CASTTTDRQYF. CDR3 DNA: TGTGCCAGCACCACGACAGACCGGCAGTACTTC.

The chain links TRBV9 to TRBJ2-7, with a possible D match to TRBD1 (6 bases). CDR1 is SGDLS, CDR2 YYNGEE, per germline. V lost 4 bases, J lost 4 bases, and 12 bases lay in between. The CDR3 spans 13 residues. CDR3 residues: CASSPQGWYEQYF. The CDR3 DNA reads as TGTGCCAGCAGCCCGCAGGGGTGGTACGAGCAGTACTTC.

V is TRBV5-6 and J is TRBJ2-1, with D possibly TRBD2 on 6 matching bases. This CDR3 has 16 residues. Germline V CDR1 and CDR2: SGHDT, YYEEEE. Deletions cut 1 base from V and 8 bases from J, with 19 bases between. The CDR3 sequence: CASSLQRDFLIYEQFF. DNA for the CDR3: TGTGCCAGCAGCTTGCAACGGGACTTCCTCATCTATGAGCAGTTCTTC.

This clone occurred a few times. The V gene is TRBV12-3 or TRBV12-4, the J gene TRBJ1-1, with no clear D. Trimming pared 6 bases from V and 8 bases from J, leaving 10 bases between. The CDR3 spans 11 residues. CDR3 nucleotide sequence: TGTGCCAGCAGCTCGAGATGGGAAGCTTTCTTT. Amino acids: CASSSRWEAFF.

The V and J genes are TRBV9 and TRBJ2-7; 8 positions match TRBD2. Germline V gives CDR1 SGDLS, CDR2 YYNGEE. The CDR3 consists of 16 residues. Trimming took 0 bases from V and 2 from J; bases not matched to a gene: 7. This chain's CDR3 is CASSVVSSGPPYEQYF. In DNA form, the CDR3 reads TGTGCCAGCAGCGTAGTGTCTAGCGGGCCCCCCTACGAGCAGTACTTC.

Concerning this clone: An end of the junction differs from the germline gene, which may be a read error. This rearrangement joins TRBV25-1 to TRBJ2-6; D gene uncertain. The germline gives CDR1 MGHDK, CDR2 SYGVNS. The CDR3 has 16 amino acids. The CDR3 spells CASSDEQASEANVLTF. DNA for the CDR3: TGTGCCAGCAGTGATGAGCAGGCATCTGAGGCCAACGTCCTGACTTTC.

The gene calls are TRBV5-6 and TRBJ2-2; no definite D call. Germline V CDR1 and CDR2: SGHDT, YYEEEE. The germline V and J ends were trimmed by 1 base and 7 bases, with 5 bases remaining between them. The CDR3 totals 12 residues. The DNA of the CDR3 is TGTGCCAGCAGCTTGTCATTCGGGGAGCTGTTTTTT. Translating it yields CASSLSFGELFF.

This chain joins TRBV2 and TRBJ1-4; D gene ambiguous. V was trimmed by 7 bases and J by 8 bases, leaving 11 bases between them. Germline lookup yields CDR1 SNHLY and CDR2 FYNNEI. There are 12 residues in the CDR3. CDR3 sequence: CASTGFREKLFF. The CDR3, as DNA: TGTGCCAGCACCGGGTTTAGAGAAAAACTGTTTTTT.

The chain recombines TRBV4-3 with TRBJ2-7, with D hard to call. Deletions cut 0 bases from V and 6 bases from J, with 15 bases between. The CDR3 consists of 15 residues. Germline V CDR1 and CDR2: LGHNA, YSLEER. The CDR3 is CASSQDYSLDGEQYF. DNA for the CDR3: TGCGCCAGCAGCCAAGATTACAGTCTGGATGGCGAGCAGTACTTC.

This clone was observed a handful of times. The rearrangement links TRBV12-3 or TRBV12-4 to TRBJ2-7; 8 nucleotides align to TRBD1. This CDR3 spans 13 amino acids. J lost 3 bases, V lost 5 bases, and 3 bases had no gene match. The CDR3 DNA reads TGTGCCAGCAGTCCCGGACAGGGCTACGAGCAGTACTTC. It yields the protein CASSPGQGYEQYF.

This sequence joins TRBV6-5 and TRBJ2-1; 9 positions match TRBD2. CDR3 length: 14 residues. Germline CDR1 is MNHEY and CDR2 is SVGAGI. V was clipped by 7 bases and J by 7 bases; unmatched bases: 8. CDR3 sequence: CASTGSGRVNEQFF. CDR3 bases: TGTGCCAGCACCGGTAGCGGGAGAGTGAATGAGCAGTTCTTC.

This clone has a single count. The V and J genes are TRBV6-5 and TRBJ1-2, with a tentative D call TRBD1 (6 bases). V shed 7 bases and J shed 0 bases, with 12 bases lying between them. The V gene's germline CDR1 is MNHEY and CDR2 SVGAGI. The CDR3 covers 14 residues. The CDR3 coding sequence is TGTGCCAGCAACGGACAGCCCTCTAACTATGGCTACACCTTC. This sequence encodes CASNGQPSNYGYTF.

In nucleotides, the CDR3 is TGTGCCAGCAGTTTCATGAGGGGGGAAAAACTGTTTTTT. The encoded protein is CASSFMRGEKLFF. The chain links TRBV12-3 or TRBV12-4 to TRBJ1-4, with a weak D call TRBD1 (6 bases). Trimming shortened V by 3 bases and J by 8 bases, and 10 bases separated the two germline ends. This CDR3 comprises 13 residues.

This chain joins TRBV4-1 and TRBJ2-7; D possibly corresponds to TRBD2 (5 bases). Deletions cut 4 bases from V and 6 bases from J, with 13 bases between. CDR3 length: 13 amino acids. Per germline, CDR1 MGHRA and CDR2 YSYEKL. This CDR3 is CASSRERAGEQYF. CDR3 in DNA: TGCGCCAGCAGCCGCGAGAGGGCGGGCGAGCAGTACTTC.

The gene calls are TRBV5-1 and TRBJ2-7; perhaps TRBD2 as D (5 bases). The CDR3 has 15 amino acids. V lost 4 bases and J lost 5, with 19 bases in between. Germline V gene lookup returns CDR1 SGHRS and CDR2 YFSETQ. The CDR3 DNA reads TGCGCCAGCAGCGCCCGGGGTGAAACTACGAACGAGCAGTACTTC. Protein sequence: CASSARGETTNEQYF.

CDR3 sequence (DNA): TGTGCCAGCAGTGAGGGGACAGGGGGAGGTCAAGAGACCCAGTACTTC. Its translation is CASSEGTGGGQETQYF. The V gene is TRBV6-1, the J gene TRBJ2-5; 11 positions match TRBD1. J gave up 2 bases and V 3 bases, and 5 bases lay outside the gene matches. Germline assignment: CDR1 MNHNS and CDR2 SASEGT. CDR3 length equals 16 residues.

The chain employs TRBV3-1 (or the pseudogene TRBV3-2) and TRBJ2-5, with 9 nucleotides matching TRBD2. In germline, CDR1 is LGHDT, CDR2 YNNKEL (reference sequence). CDR3 size: 15 residues. V gave up 5 bases and J gave up 5 bases; unmatched junction bases: 9. The CDR3 here is CASSDVAGALETQYF. The CDR3, as DNA: TGTGCCAGCAGCGACGTAGCGGGAGCTCTCGAGACCCAGTACTTC.

This sequence joins TRBV14 and TRBJ2-7; weak D call: TRBD2 (7 bases). Germline V lookup: CDR1 SGHDN, CDR2 FVKESK. This CDR3 comprises 13 residues. V lost 1 base and J 10 bases, leaving 14 bases between the germline ends. CDR3 protein: CASSQVRGGEQYF. The CDR3 region has the DNA TGTGCCAGCAGCCAAGTAAGGGGGGGTGAACAGTACTTC.

The V and J genes are TRBV11-3 and TRBJ2-2; TRBD1 agrees at 8 bases. The CDR3 has 15 amino acids. The trim removed 1 base at V and 6 bases at J, leaving 4 bases unmatched. Germline CDR1 and CDR2: SGHNT and YENEEA. The CDR3 region is CASSLGDRGSGELFF. The DNA for the CDR3 is TGTGCCAGCAGCTTAGGAGACAGGGGATCCGGGGAGCTGTTTTTT.

The chain uses TRBV5-4 and TRBJ2-2, with 8 bases that match TRBD1. CDR1 is SGHNT and CDR2 is YYREEE in the germline V gene (reference sequence). The length of the CDR3 is 15 residues. After removal of 0 bases from V and 8 bases from J, the junction contained 6 bases not matched to a gene. The CDR3 coding sequence is TGTGCCAGCAGCTTGGGGACAGGGCTATCGGGGGAGCTGTTTTTT. It specifies CASSLGTGLSGELFF.

On this clone itself: Within the sample, other DNA sequences also encode this same CDR3. The rearrangement uses TRBV6-6 and TRBJ2-7; D is unclear. CDR3 length: 13 residues. With 3 bases removed from V and 1 base from J, the gap between germline ends came to 7 bases. CDR1 is MNHNY and CDR2 is SVGAGI in the germline V gene (reference sequence). CDR3: CASSYGQSYEQYF. CDR3 DNA: TGTGCCAGCAGTTATGGTCAGTCCTACGAGCAGTACTTC.

This chain joins TRBV5-1 and TRBJ2-2; 16 nucleotides match TRBD2. J gave up 5 bases and V 4 bases, and 8 bases lay outside the gene matches. The CDR3 loop spans 18 amino acids. The germline CDR1 and CDR2 sequences are SGHRS and YFSETQ. CDR3 coding DNA: TGCGCCAGCAGCCAGGGACTAGCGGGGGGGCGGAAGACCGGGGAGCTGTTTTTT. Amino acid sequence: CASSQGLAGGRKTGELFF.

V is TRBV18 and J is TRBJ2-1; possible D gene TRBD1, 6 bases. V was pared by 3 bases and J by 7 bases, with 19 bases between. CDR3 size: 16 residues. Germline values: CDR1 KGHSH, CDR2 LQKENI. The CDR3 here is CASSPLGWGPWNEQFF. The CDR3 DNA is TGTGCCAGCTCACCCCTGGGTTGGGGGCCATGGAATGAGCAGTTCTTC.

The chain carries TRBV18 and TRBJ2-7; 15 bases are a match to TRBD2. The CDR3 spans 16 residues. The germline V gene encodes CDR1 KGHSH and CDR2 LQKENI. V was clipped by 6 bases and J by 5 bases; unmatched bases: 8. The CDR3 loop reads CASSLRTSGGAHEQYF. The DNA for the CDR3 is TGTGCCAGCTCGCTTCGGACTAGCGGGGGGGCCCACGAGCAGTACTTC.

In this sample, this clone turned up once. V is TRBV19 and J is TRBJ1-5, with 8 bases matching TRBD1. The CDR3 extends over 16 amino acids. The ends lost 4 bases at V and 6 bases at J; junction bases unmatched: 11. Germline V gives CDR1 LNHDA, CDR2 SQIVND (reference sequence). CDR3 DNA: TGTGCCAGTAGTACAACTATGACAGGGGTGAGTCAGCCCCAGCATTTT. Translated: CASSTTMTGVSQPQHF. Using reference TRBV19 and TRBJ1-5 for the parts outside the CDR3, the full variable domain is DGGITQSPKYLFRKEGQNVTLSCEQNLNHDAMYWYRQDPGQGLRLIYYSQIVNDFQKGDIAEGYSVSREKKESFPLTVTSAQKNPTAFYLCASSTTMTGVSQPQHFGDGTRLSIL.

The table lists this clone with a few counts. V is TRBV3-1 (or the pseudogene TRBV3-2) and J is TRBJ2-7; TRBD1 is a possible D gene (6 bases). The CDR3 spans 15 residues. V was pared by 5 bases and J by 0 bases, with 14 bases between. Germline CDR1 LGHDT, CDR2 YNNKEL (reference sequence). The CDR3 protein is CASSIMGASSYEQYF. Written as DNA, the CDR3 is TGTGCCAGCAGCATCATGGGGGCAAGCTCCTACGAGCAGTACTTC.